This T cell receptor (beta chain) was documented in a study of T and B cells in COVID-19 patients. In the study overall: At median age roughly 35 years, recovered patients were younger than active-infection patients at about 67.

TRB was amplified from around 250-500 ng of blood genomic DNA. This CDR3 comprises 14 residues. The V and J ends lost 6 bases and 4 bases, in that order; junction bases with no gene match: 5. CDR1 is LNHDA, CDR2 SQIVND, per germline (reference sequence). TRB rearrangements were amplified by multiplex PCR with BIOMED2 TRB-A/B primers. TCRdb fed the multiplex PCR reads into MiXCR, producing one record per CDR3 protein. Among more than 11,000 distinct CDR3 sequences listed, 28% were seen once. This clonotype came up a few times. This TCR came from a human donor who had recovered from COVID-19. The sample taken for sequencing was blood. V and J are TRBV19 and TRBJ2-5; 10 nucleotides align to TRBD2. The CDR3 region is CASRKREGGETQYF. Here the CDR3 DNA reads TGTGCCAGTAGAAAGCGGGAGGGTGGAGAGACCCAGTACTTC.